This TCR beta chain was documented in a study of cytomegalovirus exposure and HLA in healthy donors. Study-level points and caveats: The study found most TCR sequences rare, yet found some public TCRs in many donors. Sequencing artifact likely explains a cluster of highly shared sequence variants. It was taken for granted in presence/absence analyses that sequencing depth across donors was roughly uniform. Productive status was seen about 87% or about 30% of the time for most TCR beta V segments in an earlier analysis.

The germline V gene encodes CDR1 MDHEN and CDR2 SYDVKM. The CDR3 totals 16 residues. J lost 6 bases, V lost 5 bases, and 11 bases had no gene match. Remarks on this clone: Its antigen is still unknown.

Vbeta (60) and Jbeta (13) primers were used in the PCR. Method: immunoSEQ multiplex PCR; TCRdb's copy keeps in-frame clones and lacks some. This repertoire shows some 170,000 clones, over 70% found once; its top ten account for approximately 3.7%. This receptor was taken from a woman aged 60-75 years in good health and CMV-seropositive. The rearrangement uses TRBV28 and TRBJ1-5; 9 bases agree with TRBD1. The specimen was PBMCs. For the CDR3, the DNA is TGTGCCAGCAGTCTGACAGGGGGTGGGGGTACTCAGCCCCAGCATTTT. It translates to CASSLTGGGGTQPQHF.